This T cell receptor (beta chain) is from a study of blood T cells in healthy people across ages. In regard to this clonotype: Its antigen is currently unknown.

A second roughly 6 to 11 cycle PCR used barcoded and J-beta primers. TCRdb independently ran MiXCR on the 5' RACE reads; one entry per CDR3 protein. The profile shows some 710,000 distinct CDR3 sequences, over 20% of them singletons. Study-wide findings and caveats: Higher diversity and more naive CD4+ cells were features of long-lived donors, compared to aged donors.

The germline V gene has CDR1 DFQATT and CDR2 SNEGSKA (reference sequence). This CDR3 region has 16 residues. Sequences were obtained from blood. This chain uses TRBV20-1 with TRBJ2-1; TRBD1 aligns across 7 bases. The closer fit of TRBJ2-7 to the DNA end suggests the J call may be wrong. This receptor was taken from a man aged 70 or older in good health. CDR3 DNA sequence: TGCAGTGCTAGAGACCGACTCCGGGACAGCCTCTACGAGCAGTACTTC. Translated: CSARDRLRDSLYEQYF.